This T cell receptor (beta chain) comes out of a study of patients and donors after allogeneic stem cell transplantation. A single record per CDR3 protein comes from TCRdb applying MiXCR to the RT-PCR reads. Here the sample spans 150,000 to 200,000 distinct CDR3 sequences, roughly 30% being singletons. This clonotype came up a few times. The germline CDR1 and CDR2 sequences are SGHVS and FNYEAQ. There are 14 residues in the CDR3. V was cut by 1 base and J by 4 bases, with 10 bases left in between. The rearrangement links TRBV7-6 to TRBJ1-2; D is ambiguous. The receptor's source is a human donor who was either an allogeneic HSCT recipient or a stem cell or donor lymphocyte infusion donor (not recorded which). It is not recorded whose cells these are; they may come from a transplant donor. The sequencing sample was made of blood, either unsorted or a sorted T cell fraction (not recorded which). The CDR3 nucleotides are TGTGCCAGCAGCTTAGTCGGGCAGGTCTATGGCTACACCTTC. The encoded protein is CASSLVGQVYGYTF. The full variable domain, its missing parts supplied by reference TRBV7-6 and TRBJ1-2, is GAGVSQSPRYKVTKRGQDVALRCDPISGHVSLYWYRQALGQGPEFLTYFNYEAQQDKSGLPNDRFSAERPEGSISTLTIQRTEQRDSAMYRCASSLVGQVYGYTFGSGTRLTVV.